The clone carrying this T cell receptor (beta chain) was recorded only once. Seattle's cohort entered during active infection and was followed longitudinally. Original analysis: Researchers report that nucleated cell counts were estimated from reference gene primer amplification. TCRdb keeps only in-frame clones here, not all; method: immunoSEQ multiplex PCR. The DNA was the basis for D and trimming; V, J and clone size are from that table. The repertoire holds 350,000 or so clones, with more than 70% as singletons. These data are taken from a study of blood T cell repertoires in COVID-19. Study at large: Samples of COVID-19 (acute and convalescent) were obtained from the United States, Italy and Spain. Sample material is recorded as cDNA or gDNA derived from T cells, B-cell-depleted T cells, or PBMCs.

The CDR3 runs to 14 residues. CDR1 and CDR2 (germline): MNHEY, SMNVEV (reference sequence). With 3 bases clipped from V and 7 bases from J, the junction kept 2 bases outside the gene matches. The specimen sequenced was peripheral blood. This sequence originates from an older woman with COVID-19, enrolled during active disease. The rearrangement links TRBV27 to TRBJ1-6; TRBD1 matches 8 bases. CDR3 loop: CASSFSGGNSPLHF. The CDR3 bases are TGTGCCAGCAGTTTCTCAGGGGGCAATTCACCCCTCCACTTT.